This is a list of T cell receptor beta chains from one sample in a study of T cell responses to AZD1222 COVID-19 vaccine. The repertoire was sequenced with immunoSEQ multiplex PCR; TCRdb's copy has only in-frame clones and lacks some. The repertoire holds some 96,000 clones, roughly nine tenths seen once, with about 1.8% in the top ten. Sequencing was performed on peripheral blood, taken on day 0 of AZD1222 vaccination. Receptors originate from an adult in good health. The CDR3 runs from the conserved cysteine through the conserved F or W. D genes are given only for firm matches. Clone sizes are given selectively: once, few, many, or a class where the clone is expanded.

v_gene,d_gene,len,abundance,j_gene,CDR3nt,CDR3aa
TRBV4-2,.,15,.,TRBJ1-6,TGTGCCAGCAGCCAAGATCGTCCAGATAATTCACCCCTCCACTTT,CASSQDRPDNSPLHF
TRBV29-1,.,13,.,TRBJ1-3,TGCAGCATTGCTGTAGGCTCTGGAAACACCATATATTTT,CSIAVGSGNTIYF
TRBV30,TRBD1,13,.,TRBJ2-2,TGTGCTCGGGACAGGGGGCAACGGGGGGAGCTGTTTTTT,CARDRGQRGELFF
TRBV5-1,.,15,.,TRBJ2-7,TGCGCCAGCAGCTATTTGGCTAGCGACTCCTACGAGCAGTACTTC,CASSYLASDSYEQYF
TRBV6-1,TRBD2,15,.,TRBJ2-1,TGTGCCAGCAGTGATAGCGGGTTTACCTACAATGAGCAGTTCTTC,CASSDSGFTYNEQFF
TRBV30,TRBD2,16,.,TRBJ2-1,TGTGCCTGGAGAACGACTAGCGGGAGCTCCTACAATGAGCAGTTCTTC,CAWRTTSGSSYNEQFF
TRBV3-1/TRBV3-2,.,15,.,TRBJ1-1,TGTGCCAGCAGCCAAGCCGGGGGGATCGGTACTGAAGCTTTCTTT,CASSQAGGIGTEAFF
TRBV20-1,.,11,once,TRBJ2-3,TGCAGTGCTGATACGGGGGATACGCAGTATTTT,CSADTGDTQYF
TRBV27,.,14,.,TRBJ1-1,TGTGCCAGCAGTTTACAGGGGTGGAGCACTGAAGCTTTCTTT,CASSLQGWSTEAFF
TRBV6-1,.,14,.,TRBJ1-3,TGTGCCAGCAGTGACCAGGGGCCTGGAAACACCATATATTTT,CASSDQGPGNTIYF
TRBV19,TRBD1,16,.,TRBJ1-5,TGTGCCAGTACGGGACAGGTTCTAGGGAGGAATCAGCCCCAGCATTTT,CASTGQVLGRNQPQHF
TRBV6-2/TRBV6-3,TRBD1,13,.,TRBJ1-2,TGTGCCAGCAGTTACTCCCAGACAGGGCGCTACACCTTC,CASSYSQTGRYTF
TRBV5-4,.,16,.,TRBJ2-3,TGTGCCAGCAGCTTGGGAGCTAGACCTAGCACAGATACGCAGTATTTT,CASSLGARPSTDTQYF
TRBV24-1,TRBD1,14,.,TRBJ2-3,TGTGCCACCAGTGTGGACAGGGACACAGATACGCAGTATTTT,CATSVDRDTDTQYF
TRBV28,TRBD1,12,.,TRBJ2-7,TGTGCCAGCAGCCACATCCGGACAGGGCAGTACTTC,CASSHIRTGQYF
TRBV9,TRBD1,14,.,TRBJ1-1,TGTGCCAGCAGCGCCCGGGACAGGGGGTCCGTGGCTTTCTTT,CASSARDRGSVAFF
TRBV4-3,.,15,.,TRBJ2-4,TGCGCCAGCAGCCAAGAGGGTGGGGAGGTGAACATTCAGTACTTC,CASSQEGGEVNIQYF
TRBV12-5,TRBD2,18,.,TRBJ2-1,TGTGCTAGTGGTACTGGCGTCTTCGGACTAGCGGGATTTTCTTCTGAGTTCTTC,CASGTGVFGLAGFSSEFF
TRBV11-3,.,16,.,TRBJ2-3,TGTGCCAGCAGCTTAGAGGGGCGTCCTAGCACAGATACGCAGTATTTT,CASSLEGRPSTDTQYF
TRBV6-5,TRBD2,15,.,TRBJ2-5,TGTGCCAGCAGTTACTCGATCGGGGGGGGAGAGACCCAGTACTTC,CASSYSIGGGETQYF
TRBV19,.,15,.,TRBJ2-3,TGTGCCAGTAGTACATCGGCGAGAGCGACAGATACGCAGTATTTT,CASSTSARATDTQYF
TRBV19,TRBD1,13,.,TRBJ2-7,TGTGCCAGTAGTACGCGACAGGGGGACGAGCAGTACTTC,CASSTRQGDEQYF
TRBV7-6,TRBD2,14,.,TRBJ2-1,TGTGCCAGCAGCCCGGGACTAGCCCTCAATGAGCAGTTCTTC,CASSPGLALNEQFF
TRBV29-1,TRBD1,13,.,TRBJ1-1,TGCAGCGTGACAGGGGGAGGAAACACTGAAGCTTTCTTT,CSVTGGGNTEAFF
TRBV7-2,TRBD2,16,few,TRBJ2-3,TGTGCCAGCAGCCCAGGACTAGCGGGGCACACAGATACGCAGTATTTT,CASSPGLAGHTDTQYF
TRBV7-6,TRBD2,18,.,TRBJ2-1,TGTGCCAGCAGCTCCCCACCTTGGGGGACTAGCGGGACGGATGAGCAGTTCTTC,CASSSPPWGTSGTDEQFF
TRBV12-3/TRBV12-4,TRBD2,12,.,TRBJ2-5,TGTGCCAGCAGCGGGGGGAGAGAGACCCAGTACTTC,CASSGGRETQYF
TRBV19,.,15,.,TRBJ1-5,TGTGCCAGTAGTCATTTTGCGGGGTCCAGTCAGCCCCAGCATTTT,CASSHFAGSSQPQHF
TRBV19,.,14,.,TRBJ1-2,TGTGCCAGTAGTATAGACAGGGACAACTATGGCTACACCTTC,CASSIDRDNYGYTF
TRBV18,.,14,.,TRBJ2-7,TGTGCCAGCTCACCGGGACTGGGTCCCTACGAGCAGTACTTC,CASSPGLGPYEQYF
TRBV15,.,14,.,TRBJ1-1,TGTGCCACCAGCAGAGATTCGTTGAACACTGAAGCTTTCTTT,CATSRDSLNTEAFF
TRBV6-1,TRBD1,17,.,TRBJ1-5,TGTGCCAGCAGTGAAGCCGTGGGGACAGGGAAAAATCAGCCCCAGCATTTT,CASSEAVGTGKNQPQHF
TRBV19,.,15,.,TRBJ2-7,TGTGCCAGTACCCGACACAGTCAGGGAAGGTACGAGCAGTACTTC,CASTRHSQGRYEQYF
TRBV21-1,.,16,.,TRBJ2-1,TGTGCCAGCAGCGCCCGACTAGCGGGAGCGGACAATGAGCAGTTCTTC,CASSARLAGADNEQFF
TRBV19,.,13,.,TRBJ2-3,TGTGCCAGTAGCGGGATCAGCACAGATACGCAGTATTTT,CASSGISTDTQYF